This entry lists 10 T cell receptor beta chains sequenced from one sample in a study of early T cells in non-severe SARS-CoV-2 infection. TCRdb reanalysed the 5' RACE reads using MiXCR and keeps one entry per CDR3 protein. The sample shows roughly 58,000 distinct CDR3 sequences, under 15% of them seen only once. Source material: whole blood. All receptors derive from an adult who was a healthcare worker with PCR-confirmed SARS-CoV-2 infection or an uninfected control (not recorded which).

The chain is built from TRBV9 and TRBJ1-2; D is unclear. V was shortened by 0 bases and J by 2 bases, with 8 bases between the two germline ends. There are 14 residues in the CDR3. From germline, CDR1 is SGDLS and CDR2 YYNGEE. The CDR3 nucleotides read TGTGCCAGCAGCGTAGGTCCGGGAAACTATGGCTACACCTTC. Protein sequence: CASSVGPGNYGYTF. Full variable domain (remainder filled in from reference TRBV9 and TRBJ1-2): DSGVTQTPKHLITATGQRVTLRCSPRSGDLSVYWYQQSLDQGLQFLIQYYNGEERAKGNILERFSAQQFPDLHSELNLSSLELGDSALYFCASSVGPGNYGYTFGSGTRLTVV.

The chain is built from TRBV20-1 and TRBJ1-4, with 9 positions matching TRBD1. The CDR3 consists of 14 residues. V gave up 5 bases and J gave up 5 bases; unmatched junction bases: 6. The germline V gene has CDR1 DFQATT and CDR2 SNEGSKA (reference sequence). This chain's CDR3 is CSAPDRGGNEKLFF. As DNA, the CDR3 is TGCAGTGCTCCGGACAGGGGTGGAAATGAAAAACTGTTTTTT.

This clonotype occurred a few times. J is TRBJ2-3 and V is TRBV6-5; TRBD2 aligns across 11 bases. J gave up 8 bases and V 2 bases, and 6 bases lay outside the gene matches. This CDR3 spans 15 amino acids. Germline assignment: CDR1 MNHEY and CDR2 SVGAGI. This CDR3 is CASSYLAGGVGTQYF. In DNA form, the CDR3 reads TGTGCCAGCAGTTACCTAGCGGGGGGAGTGGGTACGCAGTATTTT.

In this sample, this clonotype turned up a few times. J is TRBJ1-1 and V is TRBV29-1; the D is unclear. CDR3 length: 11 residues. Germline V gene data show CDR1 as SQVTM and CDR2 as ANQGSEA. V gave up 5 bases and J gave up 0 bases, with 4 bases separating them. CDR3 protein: CSVTLNTEAFF. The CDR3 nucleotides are TGCAGCGTTACTCTGAACACTGAAGCTTTCTTT.

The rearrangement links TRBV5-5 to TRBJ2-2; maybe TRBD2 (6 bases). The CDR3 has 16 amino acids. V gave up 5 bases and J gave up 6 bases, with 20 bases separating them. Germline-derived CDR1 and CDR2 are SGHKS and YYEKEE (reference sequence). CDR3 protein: CASSSRDGGFPGELFF. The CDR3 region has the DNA TGTGCCAGCAGTTCCCGGGACGGGGGATTTCCCGGGGAGCTGTTTTTT.

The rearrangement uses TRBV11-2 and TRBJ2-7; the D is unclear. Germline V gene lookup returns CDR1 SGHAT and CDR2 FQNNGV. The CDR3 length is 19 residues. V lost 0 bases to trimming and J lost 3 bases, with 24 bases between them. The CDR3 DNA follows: TGTGCCAGCAGCTTAGATCGAGATAGTACTCACATAACCTTCTACGAGCAGTACTTC. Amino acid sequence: CASSLDRDSTHITFYEQYF.

This CDR3 reads CSARASGGAVIQYF. Written as DNA, the CDR3 is TGCAGTGCTAGAGCTAGCGGGGGGGCCGTCATTCAGTACTTC. This sequence joins TRBV20-1 and TRBJ2-4, with TRBD2 matching 12 bases. The germline V gene has CDR1 DFQATT and CDR2 SNEGSKA (reference sequence). This CDR3 is 14 amino acids long. V shed 1 base, J shed 9 bases, and the junction held 4 bases outside the gene matches.

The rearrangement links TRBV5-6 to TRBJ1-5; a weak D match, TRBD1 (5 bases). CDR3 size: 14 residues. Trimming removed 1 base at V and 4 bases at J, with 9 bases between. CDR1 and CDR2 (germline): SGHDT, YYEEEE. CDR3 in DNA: TGTGCCAGCAGCTTGTCAGGACAAAATCAGCCCCAGCATTTT. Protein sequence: CASSLSGQNQPQHF.

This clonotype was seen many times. The CDR3 nucleotides read TGCAGCGTTACCCCGGCGGGGGATGTGCCCGGGGAGCTGTTTTTT. Amino acid sequence: CSVTPAGDVPGELFF. The chain has TRBV29-1 and TRBJ2-2; 7 bases align to TRBD2. CDR3 size: 15 residues. V lost 5 bases and J lost 6; bases outside the gene matches: 12. Per the germline V gene, CDR1 is SQVTM and CDR2 is ANQGSEA.

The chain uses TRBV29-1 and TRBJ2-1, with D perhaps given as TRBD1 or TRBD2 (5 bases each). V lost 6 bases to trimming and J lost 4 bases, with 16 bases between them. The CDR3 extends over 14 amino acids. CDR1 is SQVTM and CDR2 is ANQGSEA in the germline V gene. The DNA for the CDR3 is TGCAGCGTAGCAGGGCTAAGGGAGTACAATGAGCAGTTCTTC. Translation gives CSVAGLREYNEQFF.